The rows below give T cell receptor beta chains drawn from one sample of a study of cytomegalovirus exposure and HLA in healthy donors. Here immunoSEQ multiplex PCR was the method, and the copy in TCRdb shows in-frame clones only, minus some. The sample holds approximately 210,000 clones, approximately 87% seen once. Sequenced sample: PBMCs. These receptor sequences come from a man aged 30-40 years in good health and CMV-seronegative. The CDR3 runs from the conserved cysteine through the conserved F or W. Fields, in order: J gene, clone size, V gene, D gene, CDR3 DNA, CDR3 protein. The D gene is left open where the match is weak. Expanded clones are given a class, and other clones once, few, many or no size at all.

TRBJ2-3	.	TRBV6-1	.	TGTGCCAGCAGTGAAGGGTGGGGCAGCACAGATACGCAGTATTTT	CASSEGWGSTDTQYF
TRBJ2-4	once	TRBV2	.	TGTGCCAGCAGTGGCGTAGCCAAAAACATTCAGTACTTC	CASSGVAKNIQYF
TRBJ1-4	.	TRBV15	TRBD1	TGTGCCACCAGCCACGACAGGGGGCGATCGGGTGAAAAACTGTTTTTT	CATSHDRGRSGEKLFF
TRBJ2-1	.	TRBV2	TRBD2	TGTGCCAGCAACTTCCCTAGCGGGAGGGCCACGCGGGAACTCGGAGGTGAGCAGTTCTTC	CASNFPSGRATRELGGEQFF
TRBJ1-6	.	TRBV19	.	TGTGCCAGTACGCCCGGCAGGGAAAAGTCACCCCTCCACTTT	CASTPGREKSPLHF
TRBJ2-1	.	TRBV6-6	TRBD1	TGTGCCAGCAGTCCAACAGGGGGTTTATATCAGTTCTTC	CASSPTGGLYQFF
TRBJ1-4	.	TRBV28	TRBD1	TGTGCCAGCAGTTCCGGACAGGTCGAGGGTGAAAAACTGTTTTTT	CASSSGQVEGEKLFF
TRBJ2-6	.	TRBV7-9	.	TGTGCCAGCAGCTTATCGGGGGGCCCAATCTCTGGGGCCAACGTCCTGACTTTC	CASSLSGGPISGANVLTF
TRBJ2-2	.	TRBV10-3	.	TGTGCCATCAGTTTTGGGGGGACTCCACTTAACACCGGGGAGCTGTTTTTT	CAISFGGTPLNTGELFF
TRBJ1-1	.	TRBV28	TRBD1	TGTGCCAGCAGCCCTAGACAGGGGGCGAACACTGAAGCTTTCTTT	CASSPRQGANTEAFF
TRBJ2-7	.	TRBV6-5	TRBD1	TGTGCCAGCAGTCCTGGACAGGGGGGCTACGAGCAGTACTTC	CASSPGQGGYEQYF
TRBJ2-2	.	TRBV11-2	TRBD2	TGTGCCAGCAGCTTAGTTACCGGGACTAGTCTCGGGGAGCTGTTTTTT	CASSLVTGTSLGELFF
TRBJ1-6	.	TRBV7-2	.	TGTGCCAGCAGCACCCAGGTAGCCCAGGGGTCACCCCTCCACTTT	CASSTQVAQGSPLHF
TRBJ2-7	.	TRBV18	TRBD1	TGTGCCAGCTCACCGGGACAGGGAACCTACGAGCAGTACTTC	CASSPGQGTYEQYF
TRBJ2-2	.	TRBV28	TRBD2	TGTGCCAGCAGGGGGGGGAATCTGCCGAACACCGGGGAGCTGTTTTTT	CASRGGNLPNTGELFF
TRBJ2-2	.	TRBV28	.	TGTGCCAGCAGCCGCCCCGGTAGCTCTGGGTTTCGGGAGCTGTTTTTT	CASSRPGSSGFRELFF